The T cell receptor (beta chain) under discussion was sequenced for a study of blood T cell repertoires in COVID-19. Study in general: PBMCs, B-cell-depleted T cells, or T cells provided the cDNA or gDNA that made up the material.

Germline V lookup: CDR1 SQVTM, CDR2 ANQGSEA. The CDR3 is 15 amino acids. The trim removed 7 bases at V and 4 bases at J, leaving 13 bases unmatched. This table comes from immunoSEQ multiplex PCR, and its TCRdb copy is limited to in-frame clones, with some not included. The data contain roughly 150,000 clones, roughly 88% of them seen just once; the ten biggest clones take up approximately 9.7%. Sequenced input: peripheral blood. The gene calls are TRBV29-1 and TRBJ2-5; 9 bases map to TRBD2. The TCR comes from a woman aged 50 to 60 with acute or convalescent COVID-19. Written as DNA, the CDR3 is TGCAGCGCGACGCCCAGCGGGGGGTTCAGAGAGACCCAGTACTTC. Its translation: CSATPSGGFRETQYF. Filled out from reference TRBV29-1 and TRBJ2-5, the complete variable domain reads SAVISQKPSRDICQRGTSLTIQCQVDSQVTMMFWYRQQPGQSLTLIATANQGSEATYESGFVIDKFPISRPNLTFSTLTVSNMSPEDSSIYLCSATPSGGFRETQYFGPGTRLLVL.